This record concerns one T cell receptor beta chain sequence. It was by two-round multiplex PCR that TCR beta CDR3 was amplified from genomic DNA. TRBV and TRBJ genes each had their own specific primers in first-round PCR. TCRdb recomputed calls from the multiplex PCR reads with MiXCR, one row per CDR3 protein. Here the sample spans approximately 51,000 distinct CDR3 sequences, about a third being singletons. The V end lost 8 bases, the J end lost 2 bases, and 16 bases lay between the germline ends. This CDR3 is built from 14 residues. Germline CDR1 and CDR2: MNHNS and SASEGT. The data derive from a study of prognosis after radiotherapy for stage I lung cancer. Study overall: Patients with stage I non-small cell lung cancer joined the study from April 2018 through early 2019. Squamous cell carcinoma affected several patients, adenocarcinoma twelve.

The source was PBMCs, collected before or after stereotactic body radiation therapy (not recorded which). V gene TRBV6-1 combines with J gene TRBJ2-7, with D tentatively TRBD2 (6 bases). The TCR originated in a donor of 50 years or more with non-small cell lung cancer. In nucleotides, the CDR3 is TGTGCCAGCGGTCCCCGAAGGACTACCTACGAGCAGTACTTC. Amino acid sequence: CASGPRRTTYEQYF.